A single sample gave rise to the 22 T cell receptor beta chains below, sequenced in a study of blood T cell repertoires in COVID-19. Assay: immunoSEQ multiplex PCR; the TCRdb copy retains only in-frame clones and omits some. The sample includes roughly 230,000 clones, 75% to 85% seen only once; the top ten take approximately 7.4%. The specimen sequenced was peripheral blood. Every receptor here comes from a woman between 45 and 60 years old with acute or convalescent COVID-19.

This chain uses TRBV27 with TRBJ1-2; TRBD1 agrees at 8 bases. The CDR3 runs 17 residues. Germline lookup yields CDR1 MNHEY and CDR2 SMNVEV (reference sequence). V was pared by 5 bases and J by 6 bases, with 17 bases of the junction left unmatched. The CDR3 bases are TGTGCCAGCAGTCCAAGGACAGGGTTTACGTCGGTTCATGGCTACACCTTC. Its translation is CASSPRTGFTSVHGYTF.

This clone has a single count. The chain is built from TRBV6-5 and TRBJ1-6, with 7 bases matching TRBD1. The V gene end was trimmed by 6 bases and the J gene end by 9 bases; junction bases not matched to a gene: 5. Germline V gene lookup returns CDR1 MNHEY and CDR2 SVGAGI. The length of the CDR3 is 13 residues. The CDR3 nucleotides read TGTGCCAGCAGCCGACAGGGTGGTTCACCCCTCCACTTT. Translated: CASSRQGGSPLHF.

This chain links TRBV5-1 with TRBJ2-3, with 7 bases matching TRBD1. With V trimmed by 0 bases and J by 7 bases, 8 bases remained unmatched. This CDR3 is built from 15 residues. Germline CDR1 is SGHRS and CDR2 is YFSETQ. The CDR3 is CASSLEGGDGNTQYF. The DNA for the CDR3 is TGCGCCAGCAGCTTGGAAGGGGGCGACGGAAATACGCAGTATTTT.

About this clone: The sample holds other DNA sequences that translate to the same CDR3. This chain connects TRBV30 to TRBJ1-2; weak D call: TRBD1 (5 bases). This CDR3 spans 12 amino acids. Germline V CDR1 and CDR2: GTSNPN, SVGIG (reference sequence). Trimming pared 4 bases from V and 0 bases from J, leaving 6 bases between. CDR3: CAWTGTNYGYTF. Written as DNA, the CDR3 is TGTGCCTGGACAGGGACTAACTATGGCTACACCTTC. Drawing the rest from reference TRBV30 and TRBJ1-2, the complete variable domain is SQTIHQWPATLVQPVGSPLSLECTVEGTSNPNLYWYRQAAGRGLQLLFYSVGIGQISSEVPQNLSASRPQDRQFILSSKKLLLSDSGFYLCAWTGTNYGYTFGSGTRLTVV.

The chain recombines TRBV7-9 with TRBJ2-1, with D possibly TRBD2 on 5 matching bases. Germline lookup yields CDR1 SEHNR and CDR2 FQNEAQ (reference sequence). The CDR3 extends over 16 amino acids. Trimming pared 5 bases from V and 7 bases from J, leaving 21 bases between. CDR3 in amino acids: CASSAPGYKAENEQFF. The CDR3 region has the DNA TGTGCCAGCAGCGCACCGGGGTATAAGGCGGAGAATGAGCAGTTCTTC.

This chain joins TRBV11-2 and TRBJ1-1; no firm D call. Germline CDR1 SGHAT, CDR2 FQNNGV. The CDR3 spans 10 residues. V lost 5 bases and J lost 7, with 5 bases in between. CDR3 sequence reads: CASSIIEAFF. The CDR3 nucleotides are TGTGCCAGCAGCATTATTGAAGCTTTCTTT.

The V and J genes are TRBV19 and TRBJ1-6, with no clear D. V lost 2 bases and J 9 bases, leaving 14 bases between the germline ends. Germline CDR1 reads LNHDA; CDR2 reads SQIVND (reference sequence). This CDR3 spans 15 amino acids. In nucleotides, the CDR3 is TGTGCCAGTAGTATACGTGTCGGGTTTGGTTCACCCCTCCACTTT. This translates into CASSIRVGFGSPLHF.

The chain joins TRBV18 to TRBJ2-6; D ambiguous. Germline V gene sequence: CDR1 KGHSH, CDR2 LQKENI. The CDR3 extends over 15 amino acids. V lost 1 base and J 0 bases, leaving 4 bases between the germline ends. The chain's CDR3 is CASSPLISGANVLTF. The CDR3, as DNA: TGTGCCAGCTCACCACTTATCTCTGGGGCCAACGTCCTGACTTTC.

The chain links TRBV6-5 to TRBJ1-2; 11 bases are shared with TRBD1. The length of the CDR3 is 14 residues. V lost 6 bases and J lost 7; bases outside the gene matches: 7. The germline CDR1 and CDR2 sequences are MNHEY and SVGAGI. The CDR3 reads CASSPGTGGLGYTF. CDR3 DNA: TGTGCCAGCAGCCCCGGGACAGGGGGACTTGGCTACACCTTC.

This rearrangement joins TRBV27 to TRBJ2-5; TRBD1 aligns across 7 bases. Looked up from germline, CDR1 is MNHEY and CDR2 is SMNVEV (reference sequence). The CDR3 totals 16 residues. J gave up 5 bases and V 4 bases, and 13 bases lay outside the gene matches. CDR3: CASSYGVDRAGETQYF. The DNA of the CDR3 is TGTGCCAGCAGTTATGGCGTCGACAGGGCCGGGGAGACCCAGTACTTC.

This sequence joins TRBV11-2 and TRBJ1-5, with D unclear. The CDR3 totals 14 residues. CDR1 is SGHAT, CDR2 FQNNGV, per germline. V shed 5 bases and J shed 6 bases, with 14 bases lying between them. The CDR3 region has the DNA TGTGCCAGCAGCCCAACATTGGTTGGTCAGCCCCAGCATTTT. Translating it yields CASSPTLVGQPQHF.

This clone was seen a single time. The chain employs TRBV21-1 and TRBJ2-5; the D call of TRBD2 is as the table states it, not checked on the DNA. TRBV21-1 is deemed a pseudogene. CDR3 size: 16 residues. The CDR3 DNA reads TGTGCCAGCCTCAAGCGGGGGGCGTGTGACCAAGAGACCCAGTACTTC. Translated: CASLKRGACDQETQYF.

Here the CDR3 DNA reads TGTGCCAGCAGCTTACAGGGGAAGGGCACTGAAGCTTTCTTT. It specifies CASSLQGKGTEAFF. The chain joins TRBV7-2 to TRBJ1-1, with D perhaps TRBD1 (6 bases). The CDR3 loop spans 14 amino acids. V dropped 2 bases and J dropped 4 bases, with 11 bases sitting between them. CDR1 and CDR2 (germline): SGHTA, FQGNSA.

Only a few counts were recorded for this clone. J is TRBJ2-7 and V is TRBV5-4; D is possibly TRBD1 (6 bases). The CDR3 has 13 residues. Trimming pared 5 bases from V and 6 bases from J, leaving 15 bases between. In germline, CDR1 is SGHNT, CDR2 YYREEE (reference sequence). The CDR3 DNA is TGTGCCAGCAGGGGAGCAGGGGTGGTCGAGCAGTACTTC. This gives the protein CASRGAGVVEQYF.

This clone came up a few times. The V and J genes are TRBV3-1 (or the pseudogene TRBV3-2) and TRBJ1-6, with D tentatively TRBD1 (6 bases). The CDR3 has 12 amino acids. In germline, CDR1 is LGHDT, CDR2 YNNKEL (reference sequence). Between the trimmed V and J ends, which lost 3 bases and 13 bases, there was a span of 10 bases. In DNA, the CDR3 is TGTGCCAGCAGCCAGACAGGTCCCCCCCTCCACTTT. It codes for CASSQTGPPLHF.

The V gene is TRBV27, the J gene TRBJ1-2; 7 bases align to TRBD1. The V segment lost 4 bases and the J segment 4 bases; nucleotides outside the gene matches: 0. Germline V gives CDR1 MNHEY, CDR2 SMNVEV (reference sequence). The CDR3 runs to 12 residues. Here the CDR3 DNA reads TGTGCCAGCAGTTCAGGGGGCTATGGCTACACCTTC. Encoded protein: CASSSGGYGYTF.

The chain joins TRBV19 to TRBJ2-3; D is uncertain. From germline, CDR1 is LNHDA and CDR2 SQIVND (reference sequence). V was cut by 6 bases and J by 3 bases, with 16 bases left in between. The CDR3 sequence is 15 residues long. As DNA, the CDR3 is TGTGCCAGTAGCCACACTTGGCTAGGAACAGATACGCAGTATTTT. Amino acid sequence: CASSHTWLGTDTQYF. Supplemented by reference TRBV19 and TRBJ2-3, the full variable domain reads DGGITQSPKYLFRKEGQNVTLSCEQNLNHDAMYWYRQDPGQGLRLIYYSQIVNDFQKGDIAEGYSVSREKKESFPLTVTSAQKNPTAFYLCASSHTWLGTDTQYFGPGTRLTVL.

This chain joins TRBV20-1 and TRBJ2-7, with a possible D match to TRBD2 (5 bases). Germline V gene lookup returns CDR1 DFQATT and CDR2 SNEGSKA (reference sequence). V lost 7 bases and J 0 bases, leaving 7 bases between the germline ends. CDR3 length equals 11 residues. CDR3 residues: CSGTPSYEQYF. CDR3 coding DNA: TGCAGTGGGACTCCCTCCTACGAGCAGTACTTC.

The rearrangement links TRBV5-1 to TRBJ2-1; 10 nucleotides line up with TRBD2. The CDR3 consists of 17 residues. CDR1 and CDR2 from the germline V gene are SGHRS and YFSETQ. J was trimmed by 4 bases and V by 0 bases; bases with no gene match: 7. CDR3 nucleotide sequence: TGCGCCAGCAGCTTGGATTCACTAGCGGGGACGTACAATGAGCAGTTCTTC. It is translated as CASSLDSLAGTYNEQFF. Filled out from reference TRBV5-1 and TRBJ2-1, the complete variable domain reads KAGVTQTPRYLIKTRGQQVTLSCSPISGHRSVSWYQQTPGQGLQFLFEYFSETQRNKGNFPGRFSGRQFSNSRSEMNVSTLELGDSALYLCASSLDSLAGTYNEQFFGPGTRLTVL.

The chain is built from TRBV11-3 and TRBJ1-2; a possible D gene is TRBD1 (6 bases). V was trimmed by 1 base and J by 2 bases, leaving 11 bases between them. Germline CDR1 and CDR2: SGHNT and YENEEA. The CDR3 has 15 amino acids. The DNA for the CDR3 is TGTGCCAGCAGCTTAGGTAGCAGGGGAAACTATGGCTACACCTTC. Protein sequence: CASSLGSRGNYGYTF.

The chain carries TRBV5-1 and TRBJ2-3, with D possibly being TRBD1 (5 bases). This CDR3 region has 15 residues. V was trimmed by 5 bases and J by 0 bases, leaving 13 bases between them. Germline CDR1 reads SGHRS; CDR2 reads YFSETQ. CDR3 nucleotides: TGCGCCAGCAGGCCTGGACAAGCTAGCACAGATACGCAGTATTTT. The encoded protein is CASRPGQASTDTQYF.

For the CDR3, the DNA is TGTGCCAGCAGTTTTAGATACAATCAGCCCCAGCATTTT. It specifies CASSFRYNQPQHF. The V and J genes are TRBV12-3 or TRBV12-4 and TRBJ1-5; no clear D. Between the trimmed V and J ends, which lost 3 bases and 3 bases, there was a span of 6 bases. CDR3 size: 13 residues.